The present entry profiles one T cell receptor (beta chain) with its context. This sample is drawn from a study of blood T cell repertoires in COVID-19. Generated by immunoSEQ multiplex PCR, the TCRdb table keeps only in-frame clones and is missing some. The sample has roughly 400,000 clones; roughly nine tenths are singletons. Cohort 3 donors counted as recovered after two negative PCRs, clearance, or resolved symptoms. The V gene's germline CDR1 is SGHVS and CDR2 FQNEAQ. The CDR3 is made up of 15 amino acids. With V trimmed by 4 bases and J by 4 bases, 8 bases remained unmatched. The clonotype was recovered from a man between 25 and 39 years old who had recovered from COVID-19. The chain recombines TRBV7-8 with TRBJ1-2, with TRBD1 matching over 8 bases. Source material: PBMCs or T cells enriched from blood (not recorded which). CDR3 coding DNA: TGTGCCAGCAGCTCCCATCGGACAGGGCTCTATGGCTACACCTTC. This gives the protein CASSSHRTGLYGYTF.